This TCR beta chain came from a study of STAT5B mutations in CD4+ large granular lymphocyte leukemia (dated by TCRdb to between 2021 and 2022). A note on the overall study: Among healthy controls, the CDR3 'QG' motif was associated with a particular HLA allele. The TCRbeta repertoires of CD4+ T-cell large granular lymphocyte leukemia patients were compared with the TCRbeta repertoires of healthy blood donors. The purity of purified fractions was confirmed by flow cytometry on FACSCanto II or FACSVerse to exceed 95% among lymphocytes. On the study overall, not on this receptor specifically: Enrichment of TRBV06-family usage was observed among the top patient clones (8/27) relative to healthy controls (2/35). Greater clonality appeared to be present in CD4-sorted patient repertoires than in healthy CD4+ repertoires, and the difference was retained after the putative leukemic clones were removed. Main leukemic clonotypes were private to each patient, although approximately 26% appeared at low frequency in other patients' non-leukemic repertoires. Data were not HLA-matched; higher clonality in CD4+ versus CD8+ T-LGLL could reflect the relatively small sample size.

The immunoSEQ assay at survey resolution was applied to genomic DNA for sequencing of TCRbeta rearrangements. The study's processing was this. In the TCR sequencing data, the lowest productive clonotype frequency that could be detected was 2.59 x 10-5. Only productive TCRbeta rearrangements, meaning sequences that were complete and in-frame, were kept for the analyses. Simpson clonality, calculated in the immunoSEQ Analyzer version 3.0, was used as the measure of sample clonality. Clones were grouped by frequency into very rare, small, medium, large (1-20%) or hyperexpanded (>20%) categories. Generation probabilities were estimated with OLGA 1.2.3, V-gene circos plots were made with VDJtools, specificities were looked up in VDJdb, and CDR3 motifs were identified with GLIPH. Held by TCRdb, this immuneACCESS table contains in-frame sequences only and omits some clones. Under half of the omission traces to an unresolved V gene where checked; the cause of the rest is unknown. V and J calls and clone size follow that table, whereas D and trimming were derived from the DNA. The sample table contains around 27,000 clones; only one count was recorded for approximately 75% of them. The ten largest clones add up to roughly 3.2% of the sample.

On this clone: There is no known antigen for this receptor. Per-base quality was not reported, and no clone a single base away is much larger than it.

The CDR3 spans 16 residues, from the cysteine through the phenylalanine. Left in the record is the CDR3 DNA by itself, 48 bases read in frame from the first base. CDR1 and CDR2 are read off the germline V gene as MDHEN and SYDVKM. The junction shows trimming of 6 bases on V and 4 bases on J, plus 20 bases between the germline ends. Buffy coats from some 36 blood donors, supplied by the Finnish Red Cross blood service, were used as healthy controls. All TCR-sequenced material derived from peripheral blood: patient blood samples and healthy donor buffy coats. Peripheral blood mononuclear cells were isolated by Ficoll-Hypaque gradient centrifugation. CD4+ cells were purified magnetically from the buffy coats of healthy controls. The Gentra Puregene Cell and Tissue kit was used to extract genomic DNA, and a Qubit 2.0 fluorometer was used to measure the amount of genomic DNA.

The sequence links TRBV28 to TRBJ2-3; TRBD1 might be the D gene, on 5 matching bases. This receptor was identified in a human donor in good health. The sequenced sample consisted of CD4+ T cells from blood buffy coats. The CDR3 sequence is CASSRLKGPRSDTQYF. The nucleotide sequence is given as TGTGCCAGCAGCCGCCTCAAGGGGCCCCGCTCAGATACGCAGTATTTT.